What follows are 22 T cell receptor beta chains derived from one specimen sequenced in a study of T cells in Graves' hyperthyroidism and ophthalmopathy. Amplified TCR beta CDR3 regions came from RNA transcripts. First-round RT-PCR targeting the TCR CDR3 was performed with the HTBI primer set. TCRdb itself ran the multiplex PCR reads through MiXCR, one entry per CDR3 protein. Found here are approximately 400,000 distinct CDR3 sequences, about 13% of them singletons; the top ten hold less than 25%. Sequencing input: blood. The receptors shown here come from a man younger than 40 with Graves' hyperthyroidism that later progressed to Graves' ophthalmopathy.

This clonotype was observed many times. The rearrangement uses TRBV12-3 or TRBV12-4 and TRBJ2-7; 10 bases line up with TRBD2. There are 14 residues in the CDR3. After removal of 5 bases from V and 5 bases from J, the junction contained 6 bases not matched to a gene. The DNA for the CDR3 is TGTGCCAGCAGTCCGGGACTAGCGATCAACGAGCAGTACTTC. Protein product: CASSPGLAINEQYF.

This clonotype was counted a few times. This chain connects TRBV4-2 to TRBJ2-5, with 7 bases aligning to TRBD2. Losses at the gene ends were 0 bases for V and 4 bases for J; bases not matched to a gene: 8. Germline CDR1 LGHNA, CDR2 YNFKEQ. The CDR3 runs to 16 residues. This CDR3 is CASSQDLGRGRETQYF. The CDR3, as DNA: TGTGCCAGCAGCCAAGATTTAGGGCGGGGGAGAGAGACCCAGTACTTC.

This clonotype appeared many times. CDR3 sequence reads: CASSWSPEVEYEQYF. The CDR3 nucleotides are TGCGCCAGCAGTTGGAGTCCAGAGGTAGAGTACGAGCAGTACTTC. J is TRBJ2-7 and V is TRBV5-1; no clear D gene. V was shortened by 5 bases and J by 4 bases, with 19 bases between the two germline ends. This CDR3 region has 15 residues. CDR1 and CDR2 (germline): SGHRS, YFSETQ.

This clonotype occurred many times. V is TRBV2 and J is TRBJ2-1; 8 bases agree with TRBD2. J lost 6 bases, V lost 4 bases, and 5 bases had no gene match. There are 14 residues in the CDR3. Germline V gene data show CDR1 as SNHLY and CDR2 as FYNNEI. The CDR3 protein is CASSGLAGFNEQFF. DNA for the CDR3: TGTGCCAGCAGTGGTCTAGCGGGCTTCAATGAGCAGTTCTTC. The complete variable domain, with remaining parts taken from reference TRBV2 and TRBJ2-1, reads EPEVTQTPSHQVTQMGQEVILRCVPISNHLYFYWYRQILGQKVEFLVSFYNNEISEKSEIFDDQFSVERPDGSNFTLKIRSTKLEDSAMYFCASSGLAGFNEQFFGPGTRLTVL.

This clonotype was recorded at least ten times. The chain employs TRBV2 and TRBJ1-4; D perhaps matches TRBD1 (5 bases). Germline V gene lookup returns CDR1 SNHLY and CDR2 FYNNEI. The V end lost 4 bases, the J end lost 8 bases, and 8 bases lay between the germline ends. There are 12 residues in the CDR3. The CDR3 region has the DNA TGTGCCAGCAGTGGTTGGGGCGAAAAACTGTTTTTT. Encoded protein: CASSGWGEKLFF.

Here the CDR3 DNA reads TGTGCCAGCTCATTCCACAGGGAGGATGAGCAGTTCTTC. Protein: CASSFHREDEQFF. The chain links TRBV18 to TRBJ2-1; D is tentatively TRBD1 or TRBD2 (6 bases each). The CDR3 consists of 13 residues. Trimming removed 5 bases from V and 8 bases from J, with 13 bases in between. CDR1 and CDR2 (germline): KGHSH, LQKENI.

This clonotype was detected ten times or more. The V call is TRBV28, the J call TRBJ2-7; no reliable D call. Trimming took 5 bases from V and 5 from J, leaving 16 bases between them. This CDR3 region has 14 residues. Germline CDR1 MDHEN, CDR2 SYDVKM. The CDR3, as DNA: TGTGCCAGCAGTCCACTGGGCCGCTCGCACGAGCAGTACTTC. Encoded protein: CASSPLGRSHEQYF.

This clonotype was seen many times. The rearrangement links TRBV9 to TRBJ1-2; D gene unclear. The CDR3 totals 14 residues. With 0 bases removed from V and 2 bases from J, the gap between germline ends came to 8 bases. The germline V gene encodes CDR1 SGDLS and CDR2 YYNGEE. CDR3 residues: CASSVGGENYGYTF. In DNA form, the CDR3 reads TGTGCCAGCAGCGTAGGCGGGGAAAACTATGGCTACACCTTC. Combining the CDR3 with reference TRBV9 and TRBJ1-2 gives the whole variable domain DSGVTQTPKHLITATGQRVTLRCSPRSGDLSVYWYQQSLDQGLQFLIQYYNGEERAKGNILERFSAQQFPDLHSELNLSSLELGDSALYFCASSVGGENYGYTFGSGTRLTVV.

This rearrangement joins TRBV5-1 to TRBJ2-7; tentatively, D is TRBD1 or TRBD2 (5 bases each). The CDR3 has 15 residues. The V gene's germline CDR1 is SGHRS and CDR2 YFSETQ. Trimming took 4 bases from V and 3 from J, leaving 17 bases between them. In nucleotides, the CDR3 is TGCGCCAGCAGCGGGGGTGGGGCTGGGGGCTACGAGCAGTACTTC. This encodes CASSGGGAGGYEQYF.

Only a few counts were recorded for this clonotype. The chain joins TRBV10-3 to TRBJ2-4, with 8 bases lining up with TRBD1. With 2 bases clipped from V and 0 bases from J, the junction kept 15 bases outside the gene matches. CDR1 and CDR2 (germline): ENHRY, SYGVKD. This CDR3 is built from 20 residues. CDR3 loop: CAISETRTGTLTLAKNIQYF. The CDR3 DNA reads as TGTGCCATCAGTGAGACCCGGACAGGGACCCTTACCCTAGCCAAAAACATTCAGTACTTC.

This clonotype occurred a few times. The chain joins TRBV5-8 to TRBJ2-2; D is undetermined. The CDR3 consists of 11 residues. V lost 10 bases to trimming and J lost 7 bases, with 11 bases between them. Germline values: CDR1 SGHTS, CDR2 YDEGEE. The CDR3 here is CARPGIGELFF. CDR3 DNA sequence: TGTGCCCGCCCGGGTATCGGGGAGCTGTTTTTT.

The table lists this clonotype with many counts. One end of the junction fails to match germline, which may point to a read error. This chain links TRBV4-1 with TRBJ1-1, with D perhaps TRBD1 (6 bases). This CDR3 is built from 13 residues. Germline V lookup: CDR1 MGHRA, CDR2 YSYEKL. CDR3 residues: CASSRGRGSDAFF. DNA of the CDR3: TGCGCCAGCAGCCGGGGCAGGGGCTCTGACGCTTTCTTT.

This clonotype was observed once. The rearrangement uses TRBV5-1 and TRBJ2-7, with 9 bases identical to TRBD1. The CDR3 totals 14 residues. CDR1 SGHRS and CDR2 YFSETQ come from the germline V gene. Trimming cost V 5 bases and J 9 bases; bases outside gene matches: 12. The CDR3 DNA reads TGCGCCAGCAGTGCCCGGGACAGGGACCCCTCGCAGTACTTC. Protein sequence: CASSARDRDPSQYF.

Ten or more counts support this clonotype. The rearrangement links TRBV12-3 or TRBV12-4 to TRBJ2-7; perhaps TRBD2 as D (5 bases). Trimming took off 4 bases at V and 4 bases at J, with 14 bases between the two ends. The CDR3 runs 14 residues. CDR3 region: CASSWTPVGYEQYF. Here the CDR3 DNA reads TGTGCCAGCAGTTGGACTCCGGTAGGTTACGAGCAGTACTTC.

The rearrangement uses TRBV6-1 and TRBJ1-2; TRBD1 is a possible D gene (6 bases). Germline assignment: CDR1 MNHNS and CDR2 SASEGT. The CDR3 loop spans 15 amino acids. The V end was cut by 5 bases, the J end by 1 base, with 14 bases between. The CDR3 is CASSTRGGSNYGYTF. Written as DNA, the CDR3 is TGTGCCAGCAGTACTAGGGGGGGGAGTAACTATGGCTACACCTTC.

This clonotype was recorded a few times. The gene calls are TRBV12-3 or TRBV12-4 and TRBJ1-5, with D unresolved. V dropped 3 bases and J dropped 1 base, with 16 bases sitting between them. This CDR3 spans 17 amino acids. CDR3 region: CASSFSGARHSNQPQHF. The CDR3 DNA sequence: TGTGCCAGCAGTTTTTCTGGTGCTCGGCACAGCAATCAGCCCCAGCATTTT.

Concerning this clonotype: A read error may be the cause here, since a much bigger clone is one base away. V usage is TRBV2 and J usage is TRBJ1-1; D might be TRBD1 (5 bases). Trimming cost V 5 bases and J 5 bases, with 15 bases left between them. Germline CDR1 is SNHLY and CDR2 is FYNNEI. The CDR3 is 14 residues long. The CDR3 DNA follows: TGTGCCAGCAGTCCTGTGGGGGTCGGAACTGAAGCTTTCTTT. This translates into CASSPVGVGTEAFF.

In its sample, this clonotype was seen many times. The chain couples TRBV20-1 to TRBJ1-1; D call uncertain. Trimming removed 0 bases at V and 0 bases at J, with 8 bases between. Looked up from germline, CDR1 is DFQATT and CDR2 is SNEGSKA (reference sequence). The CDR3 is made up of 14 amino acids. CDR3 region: CSAREIDLNTEAFF. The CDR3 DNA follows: TGCAGTGCTAGAGAGATTGACCTGAACACTGAAGCTTTCTTT.

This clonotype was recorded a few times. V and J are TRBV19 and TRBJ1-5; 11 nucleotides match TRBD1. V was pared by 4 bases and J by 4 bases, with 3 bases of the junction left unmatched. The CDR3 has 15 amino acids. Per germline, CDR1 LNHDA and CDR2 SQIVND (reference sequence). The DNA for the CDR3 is TGTGCCAGTAGTACCGGGACAGGGGGGAATCAGCCCCAGCATTTT. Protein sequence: CASSTGTGGNQPQHF.

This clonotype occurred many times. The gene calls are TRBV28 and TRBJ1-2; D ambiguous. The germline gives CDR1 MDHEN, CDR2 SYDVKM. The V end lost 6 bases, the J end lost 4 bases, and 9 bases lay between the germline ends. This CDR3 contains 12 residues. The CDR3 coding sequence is TGTGCCAGCAGCCTCAGATTCTATGGCTACACCTTC. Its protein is CASSLRFYGYTF.

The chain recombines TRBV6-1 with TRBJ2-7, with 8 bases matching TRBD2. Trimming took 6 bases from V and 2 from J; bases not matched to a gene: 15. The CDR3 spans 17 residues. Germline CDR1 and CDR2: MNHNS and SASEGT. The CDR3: CASRFPGRAYRPYEQYF. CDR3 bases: TGTGCCAGCAGATTCCCCGGGAGGGCTTATAGACCCTACGAGCAGTACTTC.

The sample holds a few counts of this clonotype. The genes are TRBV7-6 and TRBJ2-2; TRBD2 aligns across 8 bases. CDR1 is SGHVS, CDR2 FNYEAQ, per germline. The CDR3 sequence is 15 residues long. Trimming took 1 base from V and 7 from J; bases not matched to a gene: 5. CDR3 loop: CASSLVGGGNGELFF. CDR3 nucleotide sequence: TGTGCCAGCAGCTTAGTTGGCGGGGGGAACGGGGAGCTGTTTTTT. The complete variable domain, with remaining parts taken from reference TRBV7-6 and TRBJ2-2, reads GAGVSQSPRYKVTKRGQDVALRCDPISGHVSLYWYRQALGQGPEFLTYFNYEAQQDKSGLPNDRFSAERPEGSISTLTIQRTEQRDSAMYRCASSLVGGGNGELFFGEGSRLTVL.